The 15 T cell receptor beta chains in this list originate from one sample, sequenced in a study of blood T cell repertoires in COVID-19. Sequencing used immunoSEQ multiplex PCR; TCRdb keeps in-frame clones, though not all of them. The sample has some 64,000 clones; under 85% are singletons. Specimen: peripheral blood. The receptors here all came from a woman of 80 years or more with active or convalescent COVID-19.

This chain links TRBV5-4 with TRBJ2-7; no clear D. Germline CDR1 is SGHNT and CDR2 is YYREEE (reference sequence). This CDR3 is 13 amino acids long. V was shortened by 0 bases and J by 6 bases, with 10 bases between the two germline ends. This CDR3 reads CASSLGAGVEQYF. The CDR3 DNA reads TGTGCCAGCAGCTTGGGGGCCGGCGTCGAGCAGTACTTC.

The chain recombines TRBV19 with TRBJ2-3; TRBD2 matches 8 bases. Germline lookup yields CDR1 LNHDA and CDR2 SQIVND (reference sequence). CDR3 length: 15 residues. The J segment lost 4 bases and the V segment lost 3 bases, leaving 6 bases of the junction unmatched. CDR3 DNA sequence: TGTGCCAGTAGTATGTCGGGAGGGAGGTCAGATACGCAGTATTTT. Protein product: CASSMSGGRSDTQYF.

This clone was picked up a small number of times. The chain couples TRBV5-4 to TRBJ1-6, with TRBD1 matching over 8 bases. The ends lost 4 bases at V and 8 bases at J; junction bases unmatched: 8. The CDR3 contains 15 residues. Per the germline V gene, CDR1 is SGHNT and CDR2 is YYREEE (reference sequence). CDR3 bases: TGTGCCAGCAGCGCCGGACAGGGATCTGATTCACCCCTCCACTTT. Protein sequence: CASSAGQGSDSPLHF.

This chain uses TRBV7-8 with TRBJ2-7; 8 nucleotides line up with TRBD1. The V gene end was trimmed by 5 bases and the J gene end by 6 bases; junction bases not matched to a gene: 9. CDR1 is SGHVS and CDR2 is FQNEAQ in the germline V gene. The CDR3 spans 14 residues. The CDR3 protein is CASSPGQGLREQYF. The CDR3 DNA reads as TGTGCCAGCAGCCCTGGACAGGGTTTACGCGAGCAGTACTTC.

This clone was counted a single time. V usage is TRBV2 and J usage is TRBJ1-6, with D possibly TRBD1 on 5 matching bases. Germline V gene data show CDR1 as SNHLY and CDR2 as FYNNEI. CDR3 size: 15 residues. Trimming removed 5 bases from V and 5 bases from J, with 13 bases in between. CDR3 sequence reads: CASSLQGGDNSPLHF. CDR3 sequence (DNA): TGTGCCAGCAGTCTTCAGGGAGGGGATAATTCACCCCTCCACTTT.

The rearrangement links TRBV27 to TRBJ2-2; tentative D call: TRBD2 (5 bases). The CDR3 extends over 17 amino acids. Germline V gene data show CDR1 as MNHEY and CDR2 as SMNVEV (reference sequence). V shed 5 bases and J shed 8 bases, with 24 bases lying between them. Written as DNA, the CDR3 is TGTGCCAGCAGTAATCGGGGTCCGGCAATGGTCCCAGGGGAGCTGTTTTTT. Encoded protein: CASSNRGPAMVPGELFF.

The V and J genes are TRBV3-1 (or the pseudogene TRBV3-2) and TRBJ1-5; D not certain. Per germline, CDR1 LGHDT and CDR2 YNNKEL (reference sequence). This CDR3 is 15 amino acids long. Trimming took 1 base from V and 4 from J, leaving 11 bases between them. The CDR3 sequence is CASSQGLRENQPQHF. In nucleotides, the CDR3 is TGTGCCAGCAGCCAAGGACTCCGGGAAAATCAGCCCCAGCATTTT.

V gene TRBV11-3 combines with J gene TRBJ2-7; TRBD2 is a possible D gene (6 bases). The CDR3 contains 15 residues. Trimming removed 1 base at V and 0 bases at J, with 10 bases between. CDR1 is SGHNT and CDR2 is YENEEA in the germline V gene. The CDR3 reads CASSLAGESSYEQYF. The CDR3 region has the DNA TGTGCCAGCAGCTTAGCGGGGGAAAGCTCCTACGAGCAGTACTTC.

The chain uses TRBV6-6 and TRBJ2-2; possible D gene TRBD1, 6 bases. The CDR3 consists of 14 residues. V was pared by 8 bases and J by 2 bases, with 12 bases between. The V gene's germline CDR1 is MNHNY and CDR2 SVGAGI (reference sequence). The DNA for the CDR3 is TGTGCCAGCCGTTTGGACAGAAACACCGGGGAGCTGTTTTTT. This codes for CASRLDRNTGELFF.

This clone was seen more than once but under ten times. The V gene is TRBV5-8, the J gene TRBJ1-3; TRBD1 is a possible D gene (5 bases). Trimming took off 4 bases at V and 0 bases at J, with 11 bases between the two ends. Looked up from germline, CDR1 is SGHTS and CDR2 is YDEGEE. There are 15 residues in the CDR3. CDR3 DNA sequence: TGTGCCAGCAGCAGGGACTCGCACTCTGGAAACACCATATATTTT. The encoded protein is CASSRDSHSGNTIYF.

The sample holds one count of this clone. This chain connects TRBV5-6 to TRBJ1-1; possibly TRBD1 for D (5 bases). The CDR3 covers 14 residues. Germline V gene lookup returns CDR1 SGHDT and CDR2 YYEEEE. The V end was cut by 4 bases, the J end by 4 bases, with 14 bases between. In nucleotides, the CDR3 is TGTGCCAGCAGCCCTCCAGGGTTGGCCACTGAAGCTTTCTTT. This translates into CASSPPGLATEAFF.

The CDR3 is CASSLVSGRGGSYNEQFF. For the CDR3, the DNA is TGTGCCAGCAGCTTAGTATCAGGGCGGGGGGGCTCCTACAATGAGCAGTTCTTC. The chain couples TRBV7-2 to TRBJ2-1; 9 nucleotides agree with TRBD2. This CDR3 comprises 18 residues. The trim removed 1 base at V and 0 bases at J, leaving 7 bases unmatched. Germline V gene data show CDR1 as SGHTA and CDR2 as FQGNSA. Using reference TRBV7-2 and TRBJ2-1 for the parts outside the CDR3, the full variable domain is GAGVSQSPSNKVTEKGKDVELRCDPISGHTALYWYRQSLGQGLEFLIYFQGNSAPDKSGLPSDRFSAERTGGSVSTLTIQRTQQEDSAVYLCASSLVSGRGGSYNEQFFGPGTRLTVL.

The rearrangement uses TRBV7-3 and TRBJ1-2, with D tentatively TRBD1 (5 bases). Germline V gene lookup returns CDR1 SGHTA and CDR2 FQGTGA. Trimming left V 4 bases short and J 7 bases short, with 22 bases between. The CDR3 runs 16 residues. Here the CDR3 DNA reads TGTGCCAGCAGCTCGGGACCGGGAGACCAAAGCGGTGGCTACACCTTC. It codes for CASSSGPGDQSGGYTF.

The rearrangement joins TRBV29-1 to TRBJ1-1; weak D call: TRBD1 (6 bases). The CDR3 is 14 residues long. CDR1 is SQVTM, CDR2 ANQGSEA, per germline. V shed 3 bases and J shed 1 base, with 12 bases lying between them. The CDR3 is CSVELGGPNTEAFF. Here the CDR3 DNA reads TGCAGCGTTGAGTTGGGGGGGCCGAACACTGAAGCTTTCTTT.

In its sample, this clone was seen many times. This chain uses TRBV4-1 with TRBJ1-4, with no clear D. CDR1 and CDR2 (germline): MGHRA, YSYEKL. V dropped 0 bases and J dropped 5 bases, with 16 bases sitting between them. The CDR3 is made up of 17 amino acids. The CDR3 bases are TGCGCCAGCAGCCAAGAGGGCCATGGAGGAGGGAATGAAAAACTGTTTTTT. Translated, it gives CASSQEGHGGGNEKLFF.